The 20 T cell receptor beta chains given below trace back to one sample, sequenced in a study of cytomegalovirus exposure and HLA in healthy donors. The PCR made use of 60 Vbeta and 13 Jbeta primers. Produced via immunoSEQ multiplex PCR; TCRdb's table is partial and in-frame only. The sample includes about 200,000 clones, around 83% of them seen just once. The sequenced material came from PBMCs. Receptors were obtained from a woman younger than 30 in good health and CMV-seronegative.

The gene calls are TRBV5-6 and TRBJ2-7; D might be TRBD1 (5 bases). CDR1 and CDR2 from the germline V gene are SGHDT and YYEEEE. This CDR3 comprises 18 residues. Trimming stripped 4 bases from V and 3 bases from J, with 26 bases between. CDR3 in amino acids: CASSAPGGSKMDNYEQYV. The CDR3 bases are TGTGCCAGCAGCGCGCCTGGCGGAAGCAAGATGGACAACTACGAGCAGTACGTC.

This clone was seen once. V is TRBV13 and J is TRBJ1-2; 9 bases are shared with TRBD1. Per the germline V gene, CDR1 is PRHDT and CDR2 is FYEKMQ (reference sequence). The V gene end was trimmed by 3 bases and the J gene end by 6 bases; junction bases not matched to a gene: 8. This CDR3 spans 15 amino acids. The CDR3 sequence: CASSLQGQGNHGYTF. CDR3 in DNA: TGTGCCAGCAGCTTGCAGGGACAGGGCAACCATGGCTACACCTTC.

The V and J genes are TRBV28 and TRBJ1-5, with D maybe TRBD1 (6 bases). The CDR3 runs 14 residues. The V gene's germline CDR1 is MDHEN and CDR2 SYDVKM. V lost 5 bases and J lost 7, with 15 bases in between. The CDR3 sequence: CASSPKTGRQPQHF. The CDR3, as DNA: TGTGCCAGCAGTCCTAAGACAGGACGACAGCCCCAGCATTTT.

The chain is built from TRBV11-2 and TRBJ2-1, with 10 bases lining up with TRBD2. In germline, CDR1 is SGHAT, CDR2 FQNNGV. The J segment lost 5 bases and the V segment lost 5 bases, leaving 9 bases of the junction unmatched. The CDR3 spans 16 residues. The CDR3 region is CASSHLLAGLNNEQFF. CDR3 DNA sequence: TGTGCCAGCAGCCACTTACTAGCGGGACTAAACAATGAGCAGTTCTTC. The full variable domain, rest sourced from reference TRBV11-2 and TRBJ2-1, is EAGVAQSPRYKIIEKRQSVAFWCNPISGHATLYWYQQILGQGPKLLIQFQNNGVVDDSQLPKDRFSAERLKGVDSTLKIQPAKLEDSAVYLCASSHLLAGLNNEQFFGPGTRLTVL.

This chain joins TRBV7-8 and TRBJ2-1; 7 bases fit TRBD2. V lost 8 bases, J lost 5 bases, and 6 bases stayed unmatched. CDR3 length equals 13 residues. CDR1 and CDR2 from the germline V gene are SGHVS and FQNEAQ. CDR3 sequence reads: CASGGSGDNEQFF. The DNA of the CDR3 is TGTGCCAGCGGCGGGAGCGGGGACAATGAGCAGTTCTTC.

The chain recombines TRBV7-6 with TRBJ1-1; no reliable D call. The V end was cut by 2 bases, the J end by 1 base, with 5 bases between. Germline values: CDR1 SGHVS, CDR2 FNYEAQ. CDR3 length equals 13 residues. CDR3 sequence: CASSLRGNTEAFF. CDR3 sequence (DNA): TGTGCCAGCAGCTTACGGGGGAACACTGAAGCTTTCTTT.

The chain recombines TRBV27 with TRBJ2-1, with 9 bases that match TRBD1. The CDR3 covers 15 residues. Germline V lookup: CDR1 MNHEY, CDR2 SMNVEV (reference sequence). J was trimmed by 7 bases and V by 6 bases; bases with no gene match: 10. This CDR3 is CASRMGQGLWNEQFF. Written as DNA, the CDR3 is TGTGCCAGCAGGATGGGACAGGGACTTTGGAATGAGCAGTTCTTC.

This sequence joins TRBV4-3 and TRBJ2-7; 8 nucleotides match TRBD2. With 5 bases clipped from V and 6 bases from J, the junction kept 12 bases outside the gene matches. The CDR3 extends over 15 amino acids. Germline assignment: CDR1 LGHNA and CDR2 YSLEER. CDR3 in DNA: TGCGCCAGCAGCTTACACCCGGGGGGGCCGGGCGAGCAGTACTTC. It yields the protein CASSLHPGGPGEQYF.

This clone was counted a few times. V is TRBV28 and J is TRBJ2-3; 8 bases line up with TRBD2. The CDR3 runs 17 residues. Germline trimming cut 5 bases from V and 5 bases from J; bases unmatched to any gene: 15. Germline CDR1 and CDR2: MDHEN and SYDVKM. The CDR3 loop reads CASSVTDGTSLIDTQYF. The DNA for the CDR3 is TGTGCCAGCAGTGTTACTGACGGGACTAGTTTAATAGATACGCAGTATTTT.

This clone was found once. This chain connects TRBV7-2 to TRBJ2-1, with TRBD1 matching over 8 bases. J was trimmed by 8 bases and V by 5 bases; bases with no gene match: 11. The CDR3 spans 15 residues. Germline-derived CDR1 and CDR2 are SGHTA and FQGNSA. The CDR3 nucleotides are TGTGCCAGCAGCAGAGGGACTCACAGGGGGGATGAGCAGTTCTTC. The encoded protein is CASSRGTHRGDEQFF.

The chain combines TRBV7-8 with TRBJ1-5; a weak D match, TRBD1 (6 bases). The CDR3 has 16 amino acids. Trimming took 3 bases from V and 1 from J, leaving 13 bases between them. The germline CDR1 and CDR2 sequences are SGHVS and FQNEAQ. The CDR3 here is CASSLGRGASNQPQHF. DNA for the CDR3: TGTGCCAGCAGCTTGGGCAGGGGAGCAAGCAATCAGCCCCAGCATTTT.

The chain couples TRBV6-6 to TRBJ2-3, with D possibly TRBD2 on 6 matching bases. The V gene lost 0 bases and the J gene lost 5 bases, with 12 bases spanning the gap. The CDR3 runs to 15 residues. Germline CDR1 and CDR2: MNHNY and SVGAGI (reference sequence). The CDR3 loop reads CASSYSGVAVDTQYF. CDR3 DNA sequence: TGTGCCAGCAGTTACTCCGGGGTAGCGGTAGATACGCAGTATTTT.

The chain is built from TRBV10-3 and TRBJ2-6; maybe TRBD2 (5 bases). Trimming pared 11 bases from V and 4 bases from J, leaving 9 bases between. The length of the CDR3 is 12 residues. Germline CDR1 reads ENHRY; CDR2 reads SYGVKD. CDR3 in DNA: TGTGCCTCGGGGTTGGGGGCCAACGTCCTGACTTTC. Protein sequence: CASGLGANVLTF.

The J gene is TRBJ2-5, the V gene TRBV28; maybe TRBD2 (6 bases). Per the germline V gene, CDR1 is MDHEN and CDR2 is SYDVKM. V was clipped by 5 bases and J by 5 bases, with 12 bases between them. The CDR3 contains 13 residues. The CDR3 DNA sequence: TGTGCCAGCAGTCCGCGGGGTTGGGAGACCCAGTACTTC. Its translation: CASSPRGWETQYF.

The chain employs TRBV30 and TRBJ2-1; 8 bases line up with TRBD1. The germline gives CDR1 GTSNPN, CDR2 SVGIG (reference sequence). The J segment lost 7 bases and the V segment lost 0 bases, leaving 8 bases of the junction unmatched. The CDR3 extends over 15 amino acids. CDR3 protein: CAWSVDRGEDNEQFF. CDR3 DNA: TGTGCCTGGAGTGTCGACAGGGGAGAAGATAATGAGCAGTTCTTC.

This clone has just a few counts. CDR3 residues: CASSESVTRNQPQHF. Written as DNA, the CDR3 is TGTGCCAGCAGTGAAAGCGTGACCCGCAATCAGCCCCAGCATTTT. The rearrangement joins TRBV6-1 to TRBJ1-5; no definite D call. In germline, CDR1 is MNHNS, CDR2 SASEGT. V gave up 2 bases and J gave up 2 bases, with 10 bases separating them. The CDR3 is 15 residues long.

This clone was seen more than once but under ten times. The V gene is TRBV11-2, the J gene TRBJ2-1, with 13 bases matching TRBD2. Germline CDR1 is SGHAT and CDR2 is FQNNGV. The ends lost 5 bases at V and 9 bases at J; junction bases unmatched: 7. The CDR3 runs to 15 residues. CDR3 residues: CASSMTSGRLTEQFF. The CDR3 DNA follows: TGTGCCAGCAGCATGACTAGCGGGAGGCTTACTGAGCAGTTCTTC.

This clone was found a few times. The chain joins TRBV25-1 to TRBJ2-3, with 10 bases identical to TRBD2. With 3 bases clipped from V and 7 bases from J, the junction kept 4 bases outside the gene matches. This CDR3 contains 14 residues. Germline V gene sequence: CDR1 MGHDK, CDR2 SYGVNS. CDR3 residues: CASSEGTSVHTQYF. The CDR3 DNA is TGTGCCAGCAGTGAGGGGACTAGCGTCCATACGCAGTATTTT.

J is TRBJ2-7 and V is TRBV7-2; the match to TRBD2 covers 9 bases. CDR1 is SGHTA, CDR2 FQGNSA, per germline. The CDR3 is 15 amino acids. The junction had 9 bases not matched to a gene; V was cut back by 4 bases and J by 5 bases. CDR3 nucleotides: TGTGCCAGCAGCTACCACCGACTAGCGGTCCACGAGCAGTACGTC. It translates to CASSYHRLAVHEQYV.

The CDR3 bases are TGTGCCAGCAGCACCGGGACAGGGAATCAGCCCCAGCATTTT. Protein product: CASSTGTGNQPQHF. This chain uses TRBV7-9 with TRBJ1-5; 9 bases match TRBD1. After removal of 5 bases from V and 4 bases from J, the junction contained 3 bases not matched to a gene. Germline lookup yields CDR1 SEHNR and CDR2 FQNEAQ (reference sequence). The CDR3 is made up of 14 amino acids.